A selection of T cell receptor beta chains follows, all from one sample in a study of immune characterization of retroperitoneal liposarcoma. Each CDR3 protein gets one entry after TCRdb re-called the PCR reads with MiXCR. Here the sample spans more than 9,000 distinct CDR3 sequences, about 25% being singletons. The sequenced material came from blood. Receptors originate from a male donor with retroperitoneal liposarcoma. Each CDR3 is given with its conserved first and last residue.

j_gene: TRBJ2-5
v_gene: TRBV6-1
CDR3aa: CASNPGGGFGETQYF

j_gene: TRBJ2-2
v_gene: TRBV7-2
CDR3aa: CASSLWTSATGELFF

j_gene: TRBJ2-1
v_gene: TRBV6-1
CDR3aa: CASSTLAGGSSYNEQFF

j_gene: TRBJ2-3
v_gene: TRBV6-5
CDR3aa: CASSYSILAGGADTQYF

j_gene: TRBJ1-5
v_gene: TRBV12-3/TRBV12-4
CDR3aa: CASSFERSQPQHF

j_gene: TRBJ2-1
v_gene: TRBV4-1
CDR3aa: CASSQDWGLLSNEQFF

j_gene: TRBJ1-2
v_gene: TRBV6-5
CDR3aa: CAIRPGGRQGSYTF

j_gene: TRBJ1-4
v_gene: TRBV6-6
CDR3aa: CASSYSPGLGKLFF

j_gene: TRBJ1-1
v_gene: TRBV6-2/TRBV6-3
CDR3aa: CASSYGTGSEAFF

j_gene: TRBJ2-5
v_gene: TRBV7-2
CDR3aa: CASRLTGSHSNEQYF

j_gene: TRBJ2-1
v_gene: TRBV6-1
CDR3aa: CASSLAGVPDTQFF